A single sample gave rise to the 27 T cell receptor beta chains below, sequenced in a study of blood T cells in healthy people across ages. Then a second PCR, running roughly 7 to 12 cycles, was carried out with a sample-barcoded 5' primer and a J-beta primer mix. MiXCR, run by TCRdb on the 5' RACE reads, gives a single entry per CDR3 protein. The sample records some 1,800,000 distinct CDR3 sequences, approximately 39% being singletons. What was sequenced was blood. The source of these receptors is a human donor in good health.

The chain couples TRBV4-3 to TRBJ1-2; D not resolved. V was cut by 4 bases and J by 8 bases, with 14 bases left in between. The CDR3 length is 13 residues. Germline lookup yields CDR1 LGHNA and CDR2 YSLEER. The CDR3 spells CASSPVSGHGYTF. CDR3 in DNA: TGCGCCAGCAGCCCCGTTTCGGGCCACGGCTACACCTTC.

This clonotype was counted between two and nine times. This chain connects TRBV20-1 to TRBJ2-1, with a weak D call TRBD2 (7 bases). Germline V gives CDR1 DFQATT, CDR2 SNEGSKA (reference sequence). The CDR3 is made up of 14 amino acids. Trimming removed 3 bases from V and 10 bases from J, with 19 bases in between. The CDR3 DNA reads as TGCAGTGCTAGTCTGGGGGGGGGCTCCTACGAGCAGTTCTTC. This encodes CSASLGGGSYEQFF.

This clonotype was counted only a few times. The rearrangement links TRBV7-8 to TRBJ1-1; unclear D gene. The CDR3 consists of 15 residues. The germline V gene has CDR1 SGHVS and CDR2 FQNEAQ. Trimming stripped 1 base from V and 1 base from J, with 10 bases between. DNA for the CDR3: TGTGCCAGCAGCTTAGTAGGGTCAGCGAACACTGAAGCTTTCTTT. This codes for CASSLVGSANTEAFF. Filled out from reference TRBV7-8 and TRBJ1-1, the complete variable domain reads GAGVSQSPRYKVAKRGQDVALRCDPISGHVSLFWYQQALGQGPEFLTYFQNEAQLDKSGLPSDRFFAERPEGSVSTLKIQRTQQEDSAVYLCASSLVGSANTEAFFGQGTRLTVV.

The chain couples TRBV20-1 to TRBJ1-1, with TRBD1 matching over 8 bases. After removal of 2 bases from V and 4 bases from J, the junction contained 3 bases not matched to a gene. The CDR3 loop spans 13 amino acids. Germline V gene sequence: CDR1 DFQATT, CDR2 SNEGSKA (reference sequence). This CDR3 is CSARLDRGTEAFF. The CDR3 nucleotides read TGCAGTGCTAGACTCGACAGGGGCACTGAAGCTTTCTTT.

This sequence joins TRBV5-1 and TRBJ1-1; D possibly corresponds to TRBD1 (5 bases). There are 15 residues in the CDR3. V lost 4 bases and J 9 bases, leaving 22 bases between the germline ends. The germline V gene has CDR1 SGHRS and CDR2 YFSETQ. CDR3 loop: CASSLTGPRTTKAFF. CDR3 sequence (DNA): TGCGCCAGCAGCCTCACAGGTCCCCGTACGACTAAAGCTTTCTTT.

V is TRBV20-1 and J is TRBJ2-5; no clear D gene. The CDR3 covers 12 residues. Germline loops: CDR1 DFQATT, CDR2 SNEGSKA (reference sequence). The V and J ends lost 5 bases and 2 bases respectively, with 9 bases between them. CDR3 sequence: CSAAVHQETQYF. The CDR3 DNA sequence: TGCAGTGCTGCTGTCCATCAAGAGACCCAGTACTTC.

This clonotype was found a few times. The rearrangement joins TRBV27 to TRBJ1-2, with TRBD1 matching over 9 bases. The CDR3 has 15 residues. With V trimmed by 6 bases and J by 4 bases, 9 bases remained unmatched. CDR1 is MNHEY and CDR2 is SMNVEV in the germline V gene (reference sequence). CDR3 residues: CASSPGTGHFYGYTF. The CDR3 region has the DNA TGTGCCAGCAGCCCCGGGACAGGGCACTTCTATGGCTACACCTTC.

This clonotype was counted at least ten times. The gene calls are TRBV12-3 or TRBV12-4 and TRBJ2-3, with D uncertain. Trimming took 6 bases from V and 4 from J, leaving 8 bases between them. The CDR3 covers 12 residues. The CDR3 is CASSLFPDTQYF. CDR3 nucleotides: TGTGCCAGCAGCTTATTCCCAGATACGCAGTATTTT.

This clonotype was observed a single time. J is TRBJ1-1 and V is TRBV7-9; 7 positions agree with TRBD1. The germline gives CDR1 SEHNR, CDR2 FQNEAQ (reference sequence). The CDR3 spans 15 residues. The trim removed 4 bases at V and 5 bases at J, leaving 10 bases unmatched. The CDR3 reads CASSSSRQGRTEAFF. CDR3 DNA: TGTGCCAGCAGCTCATCCCGACAGGGTCGGACTGAAGCTTTCTTT.

The table lists this clonotype with a count of one. The chain carries TRBV11-3 and TRBJ2-5; D possibly corresponds to TRBD1 (6 bases). Deletions cut 5 bases from V and 4 bases from J, with 14 bases between. The germline V gene encodes CDR1 SGHNT and CDR2 YENEEA. This CDR3 comprises 14 residues. As DNA, the CDR3 is TGTGCCAGCAGCCAAAGCAGGGGAACAGAGACCCAGTACTTC. It translates to CASSQSRGTETQYF. The full variable domain, its missing parts supplied by reference TRBV11-3 and TRBJ2-5, is EAGVVQSPRYKIIEKKQPVAFWCNPISGHNTLYWYLQNLGQGPELLIRYENEEAVDDSQLPKDRFSAERLKGVDSTLKIQPAELGDSAVYLCASSQSRGTETQYFGPGTRLLVL.

This clonotype came up once. The rearrangement uses TRBV6-2 or TRBV6-3 and TRBJ1-1; D not resolved. The CDR3 length is 16 residues. Per germline, CDR1 MNHEY and CDR2 SVGEGT. V was pared by 6 bases and J by 1 base, with 18 bases between. The CDR3 sequence is CASRIPSGRGNTEAFF. CDR3 bases: TGTGCCAGCAGAATTCCGTCCGGACGGGGGAACACTGAAGCTTTCTTT.

This sequence joins TRBV24-1 and TRBJ2-3; a possible D gene is TRBD2 (6 bases). The germline gives CDR1 KGHDR, CDR2 SFDVKD. This CDR3 region has 13 residues. Trimming took off 8 bases at V and 4 bases at J, with 12 bases between the two ends. The CDR3 loop reads CATKGGVADTQYF. The CDR3 DNA sequence: TGTGCCACCAAAGGAGGGGTCGCAGATACGCAGTATTTT.

This clonotype was detected only a few times. V usage is TRBV15 and J usage is TRBJ2-3, with TRBD1 as a possible D gene (6 bases). Trimming removed 6 bases from V and 4 bases from J, with 14 bases in between. CDR1 and CDR2 from the germline V gene are LNHNV and YYDKDF (reference sequence). The CDR3 extends over 14 amino acids. CDR3 protein: CATRGGLRADTQYF. CDR3 DNA: TGTGCCACCAGAGGGGGATTGAGGGCAGATACGCAGTATTTT.

Points on this clonotype: A read error may produce the germline difference seen at one junction end. The CDR3: CSVDGTGVGGELFF. DNA of the CDR3: TGCAGCGTTGACGGGACAGGTGTTGGCGGGGAGCTGTTTTTC. The chain has TRBV29-1 and TRBJ2-2; 8 bases map to TRBD1. Per the germline V gene, CDR1 is SQVTM and CDR2 is ANQGSEA. This CDR3 comprises 14 residues.

This clonotype appeared a few times. The chain employs TRBV9 and TRBJ2-7; D ambiguous. CDR3 length: 14 residues. Trimming removed 0 bases from V and 1 base from J, with 8 bases in between. The germline V gene encodes CDR1 SGDLS and CDR2 YYNGEE. The DNA for the CDR3 is TGTGCCAGCAGCGTAGGCGTGAATTCCTACGAGCAGTACTTC. Translation: CASSVGVNSYEQYF. Complete variable domain (other parts from reference TRBV9 and TRBJ2-7): DSGVTQTPKHLITATGQRVTLRCSPRSGDLSVYWYQQSLDQGLQFLIQYYNGEERAKGNILERFSAQQFPDLHSELNLSSLELGDSALYFCASSVGVNSYEQYFGPGTRLTVT.

The chain has TRBV5-1 and TRBJ2-3; D is perhaps TRBD2 (6 bases). Trimming pared 4 bases from V and 0 bases from J, leaving 21 bases between. Looked up from germline, CDR1 is SGHRS and CDR2 is YFSETQ. CDR3 length: 18 residues. The CDR3 DNA follows: TGCGCCAGCAGCCCCCCCGCGCGGGGCGCAACTAGCACAGATACGCAGTATTTT. It yields the protein CASSPPARGATSTDTQYF.

About this clonotype itself: One junction end does not reproduce the germline sequence, and a read error may be involved. V and J are TRBV12-3 or TRBV12-4 and TRBJ1-1; perhaps TRBD1 as D (5 bases). This CDR3 contains 16 residues. As DNA, the CDR3 is TGTACCAGCACCCTATTTAGGGGACTACCTCGCTCTGAAGCTTTCTTT. As protein: CTSTLFRGLPRSEAFF.

This clonotype showed up just a few times. This chain uses TRBV5-5 with TRBJ1-1; D uncertain. The CDR3 covers 13 residues. V was pared by 4 bases and J by 4 bases, with 11 bases between. Germline V gene sequence: CDR1 SGHKS, CDR2 YYEKEE (reference sequence). The CDR3 sequence: CASSPILGTEAFF. The CDR3 DNA sequence: TGTGCCAGCAGCCCTATTCTCGGCACTGAAGCTTTCTTT. Variable domain in full (rest from reference TRBV5-5 and TRBJ1-1): DAGVTQSPTHLIKTRGQQVTLRCSPISGHKSVSWYQQVLGQGPQFIFQYYEKEERGRGNFPDRFSARQFPNYSSELNVNALLLGDSALYLCASSPILGTEAFFGQGTRLTVV.

The gene calls are TRBV20-1 and TRBJ1-4; D call uncertain. With 0 bases removed from V and 8 bases from J, the gap between germline ends came to 4 bases. Germline lookup yields CDR1 DFQATT and CDR2 SNEGSKA (reference sequence). This CDR3 is 11 amino acids long. The CDR3 bases are TGCAGTGCTAGAGAGTGGGAAAAACTGTTTTTT. Translating gives CSAREWEKLFF.

About this clonotype: A read error is possible here, since a much larger clone lies one base away. J is TRBJ2-7 and V is TRBV9, with D possibly TRBD1 on 6 matching bases. CDR1 is SGDLS, CDR2 YYNGEE, per germline. The V gene lost 1 base and the J gene lost 1 base, with 12 bases spanning the gap. This CDR3 region has 15 residues. The DNA of the CDR3 is TGTGCCAGCAGCGTAACTGGAGACAGGTCCTACGAGCAGTACTTC. Encoded protein: CASSVTGDRSYEQYF.

Comments on this clonotype: A read error may explain this, as a much larger clone is one base away. This chain joins TRBV6-6 and TRBJ1-5, with 8 positions matching TRBD1. The CDR3 is made up of 13 amino acids. V was pared by 8 bases and J by 2 bases, with 2 bases of the junction left unmatched. Germline V CDR1 and CDR2: MNHNY, SVGAGI (reference sequence). CDR3 DNA: TGTGCCAGCCAGGGACAGGGCAATCAGCCCCAGCATTTT. Amino acids: CASQGQGNQPQHF.

CDR3 amino acids: CSVGGPSSGVDETQYF. DNA for the CDR3: TGCAGCGTTGGGGGCCCCTCTAGCGGGGTAGATGAGACCCAGTACTTC. The genes are TRBV29-1 and TRBJ2-7; the match to TRBD2 covers 9 bases. The assigned J gene may be wrong: the sequence end matches TRBJ2-5 better. Looked up from germline, CDR1 is SQVTM and CDR2 is ANQGSEA. The CDR3 is made up of 16 amino acids.

The chain links TRBV4-3 to TRBJ1-5; the match to TRBD1 covers 8 bases. The CDR3 runs to 17 residues. Germline V gene lookup returns CDR1 LGHNA and CDR2 YSLEER. The V gene end was trimmed by 0 bases and the J gene end by 7 bases; junction bases not matched to a gene: 11. As DNA, the CDR3 is TGCGCCAGCAGCCAAGACAGGGGGCGAATGAACGGGCAGCCCCAGCATTTT. The encoded protein is CASSQDRGRMNGQPQHF.

The chain carries TRBV6-6 and TRBJ1-4; 8 bases are shared with TRBD1. With V trimmed by 1 base and J by 6 bases, 4 bases remained unmatched. The CDR3 runs to 15 residues. Germline CDR1 and CDR2: MNHNY and SVGAGI (reference sequence). The CDR3 nucleotides are TGTGCCAGCAGTTACTTGGACAGGGAGGATGAAAAACTGTTTTTT. It specifies CASSYLDREDEKLFF.

V gene TRBV6-6 combines with J gene TRBJ2-5; the match to TRBD1 covers 9 bases. The CDR3 is made up of 14 amino acids. V dropped 8 bases and J dropped 4; count of bases not matched to a gene: 8. Germline V lookup: CDR1 MNHNY, CDR2 SVGAGI (reference sequence). The DNA of the CDR3 is TGTGCCAGCTCATACCCGGACAGGGGAGAGACCCAGTACTTC. It encodes CASSYPDRGETQYF.

V gene TRBV29-1 combines with J gene TRBJ2-7, with 8 bases matching TRBD1. Germline V gene lookup returns CDR1 SQVTM and CDR2 ANQGSEA. There are 16 residues in the CDR3. The ends lost 2 bases at V and 3 bases at J; junction bases unmatched: 12. CDR3 protein: CSVEWGGQGDGYEQYF. CDR3 in DNA: TGCAGCGTTGAATGGGGAGGACAGGGAGACGGCTACGAGCAGTACTTC.

There are a few counts of this clonotype. The CDR3 nucleotides are TGTGCCAGCAGCTTGGGGTTCAACAGAGAATACACCTTC. It is translated as CASSLGFNREYTF. V usage is TRBV5-6 and J usage is TRBJ1-2, with D hard to call. Deletions cut 0 bases from V and 11 bases from J, with 14 bases between. The CDR3 covers 13 residues. Germline lookup yields CDR1 SGHDT and CDR2 YYEEEE.